Listed here are 4 T cell receptor beta chains from one sample, sequenced in a study of cytomegalovirus exposure and HLA in healthy donors. This table comes from immunoSEQ multiplex PCR, and its TCRdb copy is limited to in-frame clones, with some not included. The sample includes over 250,000 clones, around 90% of them seen just once. Source material: PBMCs. These receptors all come from a woman in her twenties or thirties in good health and CMV-seropositive.

CDR3 sequence: CARQSGLAGETQYF. CDR3 sequence (DNA): TGTGCCAGGCAGTCGGGACTAGCGGGAGAGACCCAGTACTTC. This sequence joins TRBV2 and TRBJ2-5; 12 nucleotides agree with TRBD2. V lost 9 bases and J lost 4; bases outside the gene matches: 6. CDR1 and CDR2 from the germline V gene are SNHLY and FYNNEI. The CDR3 is 14 amino acids.

This chain uses TRBV2 with TRBJ1-3; TRBD1 matches 8 bases. CDR3 length equals 19 residues. The V and J ends lost 5 bases and 4 bases, in that order; junction bases with no gene match: 19. The V gene's germline CDR1 is SNHLY and CDR2 FYNNEI. Here the CDR3 DNA reads TGTGCCAGCAGTATCCAAGCCCTAGGACAGGGCCTTGAGGGAAACACCATATATTTT. It is translated as CASSIQALGQGLEGNTIYF. Full variable domain (missing parts from reference TRBV2 and TRBJ1-3): EPEVTQTPSHQVTQMGQEVILRCVPISNHLYFYWYRQILGQKVEFLVSFYNNEISEKSEIFDDQFSVERPDGSNFTLKIRSTKLEDSAMYFCASSIQALGQGLEGNTIYFGEGSWLTVV.

V is TRBV30 and J is TRBJ2-3; no definite D call. CDR3 length: 16 residues. CDR1 is GTSNPN, CDR2 SVGIG, per germline (reference sequence). Trimming shortened V by 0 bases and J by 1 base, and 14 bases separated the two germline ends. CDR3 in DNA: TGTGCCTGGAGTGTACCATCTCCCCTCCGCACAGATACGCAGTATTTT. It is translated as CAWSVPSPLRTDTQYF. The whole variable domain, remainder taken from reference TRBV30 and TRBJ2-3, is SQTIHQWPATLVQPVGSPLSLECTVEGTSNPNLYWYRQAAGRGLQLLFYSVGIGQISSEVPQNLSASRPQDRQFILSSKKLLLSDSGFYLCAWSVPSPLRTDTQYFGPGTRLTVL.

This rearrangement joins TRBV29-1 to TRBJ2-1; 9 bases are shared with TRBD1. Germline CDR1 and CDR2: SQVTM and ANQGSEA. Trimming cost V 7 bases and J 6 bases; bases outside gene matches: 4. CDR3 length equals 12 residues. The CDR3 nucleotides are TGCAGCGGTGACAGGGGGATCAATGAGCAGTTCTTC. Amino acid sequence: CSGDRGINEQFF.